These 18 T cell receptor beta chains came from one sample sequenced in a study of molecular identifiers for immune sequencing clone quantification. TCRdb re-analysed the PCR reads in MiXCR, keeping a single row per CDR3 protein. The sample yields about 510,000 distinct CDR3 sequences, about a fifth seen once. Sample: naive CD8+ T cells from blood, with Jurkat cell RNA spiked in. Subset of the sample: FACS-sorted CD8+CD4-CCR7+CD45RA+ naive T cells. These receptors came from a human donor in good health. Some libraries in this study had Jurkat cell RNA spiked in.

As concerns this clonotype: A much larger clone differs by one base, so this may be a read error. The rearrangement joins TRBV4-1 to TRBJ2-7, with D perhaps matching TRBD2 (5 bases). V lost 2 bases, J lost 6 bases, and 14 bases lay in between. There are 14 residues in the CDR3. Germline values: CDR1 MGHRA, CDR2 YSYEKL. The CDR3 DNA follows: TGCGCCAGCAGCCAATCGTGGGAGTTCGGCGAGCAGTACTTC. The encoded protein is CASSQSWEFGEQYF.

The rearrangement uses TRBV2 and TRBJ2-1; 8 bases line up with TRBD2. Germline loops: CDR1 SNHLY, CDR2 FYNNEI. The CDR3 is made up of 14 amino acids. J was trimmed by 6 bases and V by 5 bases; bases with no gene match: 6. The CDR3 bases are TGTGCCAGCAGTTTAGCGGGATGGGTCAATGAGCAGTTCTTC. Its translation: CASSLAGWVNEQFF.

The chain carries TRBV6-1 and TRBJ2-3; TRBD2 agrees at 15 bases. With 7 bases clipped from V and 6 bases from J, the junction kept 11 bases outside the gene matches. CDR1 and CDR2 from the germline V gene are MNHNS and SASEGT. This CDR3 has 17 residues. The CDR3 DNA is TGTGCCAGCACCCCAGGGACTAGCGGGGGGCTGGGGGATACGCAGTATTTT. Protein product: CASTPGTSGGLGDTQYF.

A note on this clonotype: Just one base apart from a much larger clone, this may be a read error. V usage is TRBV6-6 and J usage is TRBJ2-4; D gene ambiguous. Germline V gene data show CDR1 as MNHNY and CDR2 as SVGAGI (reference sequence). The CDR3 has 14 amino acids. The CDR3 sequence is CTSSYSGFVNIQYF. CDR3 coding DNA: TGTACCAGCAGTTACTCCGGATTCGTAAACATTCAGTACTTC.

In the case of this clonotype: No conserved phenylalanine or tryptophan is present at the end of the CDR3, so a read error is the likely explanation. The chain combines TRBV25-1 with TRBJ2-3; D is perhaps TRBD2 (7 bases). Trimming shortened V by 8 bases and J by 6 bases, and 21 bases separated the two germline ends. Germline CDR1 and CDR2: MGHDK and SYGVNS. The CDR3 consists of 15 residues. CDR3 amino acids: CASRGAGVGPDTQYL. The DNA of the CDR3 is TGTGCCAGCCGGGGGGCGGGAGTAGGGCCGGATACGCAGTATCTT.

This chain connects TRBV20-1 to TRBJ2-5; D remains ambiguous. Trimming removed 4 bases at V and 5 bases at J, with 11 bases between. CDR1 is DFQATT and CDR2 is SNEGSKA in the germline V gene (reference sequence). The CDR3 loop spans 12 amino acids. CDR3 DNA: TGCAGTGCTAAGGGCAGTGGGGAGACCCAGTACTTC. Encoded protein: CSAKGSGETQYF.

This clonotype was observed at least ten times. The V and J genes are TRBV14 and TRBJ1-2; D gene uncertain. V lost 2 bases and J 4 bases, leaving 8 bases between the germline ends. The CDR3 is 13 amino acids. CDR1 and CDR2 from the germline V gene are SGHDN and FVKESK. The CDR3 bases are TGTGCCAGCAGCCAACGTGTTACCTATGGCTACACCTTC. Its translation is CASSQRVTYGYTF.

There are a few counts of this clonotype. The chain employs TRBV5-4 and TRBJ1-3; D not resolved. V was pared by 4 bases and J by 3 bases, with 8 bases between. Germline V gives CDR1 SGHNT, CDR2 YYREEE (reference sequence). The CDR3 extends over 13 amino acids. The CDR3 nucleotides are TGTGCCAGCAGCCTGGATGGTGGAAACACCATATATTTT. Amino acids: CASSLDGGNTIYF.

This clonotype was seen many times. The chain is built from TRBV5-1 and TRBJ2-3; a weak D match, TRBD1 (5 bases). The CDR3 extends over 14 amino acids. The germline gives CDR1 SGHRS, CDR2 YFSETQ. Trimming took off 6 bases at V and 2 bases at J, with 13 bases between the two ends. Here the CDR3 reads CASTGQDTTDTQYF. Written as DNA, the CDR3 is TGCGCCAGCACCGGACAAGATACCACAGATACGCAGTATTTT. The full variable domain, with the rest looked up from reference TRBV5-1 and TRBJ2-3, is KAGVTQTPRYLIKTRGQQVTLSCSPISGHRSVSWYQQTPGQGLQFLFEYFSETQRNKGNFPGRFSGRQFSNSRSEMNVSTLELGDSALYLCASTGQDTTDTQYFGPGTRLTVL.

This chain links TRBV29-1 with TRBJ1-2; TRBD1 is a possible D gene (6 bases). The CDR3 runs 14 residues. Germline CDR1 and CDR2: SQVTM and ANQGSEA. V gave up 3 bases and J gave up 4 bases, with 15 bases separating them. The CDR3 loop reads CSVDTRGRGYGYTF. The CDR3 nucleotides are TGCAGCGTTGATACCAGGGGCAGGGGCTATGGCTACACCTTC.

This clonotype was observed at least ten times. This chain uses TRBV6-2 or TRBV6-3 with TRBJ1-2, with D tentatively TRBD1 (6 bases). The germline V and J ends were trimmed by 5 bases and 4 bases, with 17 bases remaining between them. Germline CDR1 MNHEY, CDR2 SVGEGT. This CDR3 contains 15 residues. The CDR3: CASSEWTEAPYGYTF. The CDR3 DNA sequence: TGTGCCAGCAGTGAATGGACAGAGGCCCCCTATGGCTACACCTTC.

The gene calls are TRBV10-3 and TRBJ2-3; tentatively, D is TRBD2 (5 bases). The V and J ends lost 4 bases and 2 bases respectively, with 16 bases between them. The CDR3 consists of 16 residues. CDR1 is ENHRY, CDR2 SYGVKD, per germline. CDR3 nucleotide sequence: TGTGCCATCAGTGGCAAAGAAGCGGAACACACAGATACGCAGTATTTT. Residues: CAISGKEAEHTDTQYF.

Notes on this clonotype: This may arise from a read error, as a much more abundant clone is one base away. The V call is TRBV7-8, the J call TRBJ1-1, with D uncertain. This CDR3 spans 15 amino acids. Between the trimmed V and J ends, which lost 3 bases and 4 bases, there was a span of 15 bases. Germline V lookup: CDR1 SGHVS, CDR2 FQNEAQ. In DNA, the CDR3 is TGTGCCAGCAGCTTTTCCCCTACATGGAGCACTGAAGCTTTCTTT. Translated, it gives CASSFSPTWSTEAFF.

For the CDR3, the DNA is TGTGCCTGGAGCCCGCGGGACAGGGCCATCCCCCAAGAGACCCAGTACTTC. Translated: CAWSPRDRAIPQETQYF. The rearrangement joins TRBV30 to TRBJ2-5; 9 bases match TRBD1. CDR1 is GTSNPN, CDR2 SVGIG, per germline (reference sequence). V shed 3 bases and J 1 base; nucleotides not matched to a gene: 12. The CDR3 length is 17 residues.

The chain links TRBV6-5 to TRBJ2-7, with D perhaps given as TRBD1 or TRBD2 (5 bases each). This CDR3 has 13 residues. Trimming took 10 bases from V and 1 from J, leaving 14 bases between them. Germline V CDR1 and CDR2: MNHEY, SVGAGI. CDR3 residues: CATEARASYEQYF. In DNA, the CDR3 is TGTGCCACGGAGGCCAGGGCATCCTACGAGCAGTACTTC.

The J gene is TRBJ2-7, the V gene TRBV28; D remains ambiguous. The CDR3 is 15 amino acids. From germline, CDR1 is MDHEN and CDR2 SYDVKM. V shed 5 bases and J shed 2 bases, with 16 bases lying between them. The CDR3 here is CASSRAGLLPYEQYF. In nucleotides, the CDR3 is TGTGCCAGCAGTCGGGCAGGCCTCTTACCCTACGAGCAGTACTTC.

V is TRBV11-3 and J is TRBJ2-1; D remains ambiguous. CDR1 and CDR2 (germline): SGHNT, YENEEA. The CDR3 is 14 amino acids. Deletions cut 0 bases from V and 5 bases from J, with 8 bases between. The CDR3 DNA reads as TGTGCCAGCAGCTTAGATTACCAGGACAATGAGCAGTTCTTC. It is translated as CASSLDYQDNEQFF.

The sample holds a few counts of this clonotype. This sequence joins TRBV4-1 and TRBJ2-7, with 9 bases matching TRBD1. With V trimmed by 3 bases and J by 2 bases, 8 bases remained unmatched. CDR3 length equals 16 residues. Germline-derived CDR1 and CDR2 are MGHRA and YSYEKL. CDR3 loop: CASSQPDRGSAYEQYF. The CDR3 region has the DNA TGCGCCAGCAGCCAGCCGGACAGGGGATCGGCCTACGAGCAGTACTTC.